This record concerns one T cell receptor beta chain sequence. This sample was included in a study of cytomegalovirus exposure and HLA in healthy donors. The CDR3 spans 14 residues. The germline V gene encodes CDR1 MNHEY and CDR2 SVGAGI. V lost 6 bases to trimming and J lost 7 bases; unmatched junction nucleotides: 8. The primer mix had 60 Vbeta and 13 Jbeta primers. Data came from immunoSEQ multiplex PCR; TCRdb stores just in-frame clones and leaves some out. Its table lists around 140,000 clones. V is TRBV6-5 and J is TRBJ1-5; 8 bases are shared with TRBD1. The clonotype was recovered from a woman aged 40 to 49 in good health and CMV-seronegative. Specimen: PBMCs. The CDR3 sequence is CASRSQGGGQPQHF. The CDR3 DNA is TGTGCCAGCAGGTCACAGGGGGGAGGGCAGCCCCAGCATTTT.